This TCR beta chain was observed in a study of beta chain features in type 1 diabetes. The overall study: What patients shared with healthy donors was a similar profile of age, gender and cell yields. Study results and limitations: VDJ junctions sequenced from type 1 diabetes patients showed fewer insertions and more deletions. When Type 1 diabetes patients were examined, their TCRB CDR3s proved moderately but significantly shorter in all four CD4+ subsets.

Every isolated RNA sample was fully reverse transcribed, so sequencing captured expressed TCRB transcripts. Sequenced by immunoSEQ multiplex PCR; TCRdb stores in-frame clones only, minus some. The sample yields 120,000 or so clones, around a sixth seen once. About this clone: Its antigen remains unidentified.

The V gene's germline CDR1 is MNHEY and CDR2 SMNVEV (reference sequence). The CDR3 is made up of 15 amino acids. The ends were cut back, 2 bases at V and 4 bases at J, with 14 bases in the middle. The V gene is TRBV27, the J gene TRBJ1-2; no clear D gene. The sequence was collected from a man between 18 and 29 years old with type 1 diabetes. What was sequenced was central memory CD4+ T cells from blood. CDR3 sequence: CASSLGPTEIYGYTF. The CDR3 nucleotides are TGTGCCAGCAGTTTAGGCCCAACAGAAATCTATGGCTACACCTTC.